These 4 T cell receptor beta chains were all obtained from the same sample, sequenced in a study of cytomegalovirus exposure and HLA in healthy donors. Primers: 60 Vbeta forward and 13 Jbeta reverse. Profiled with immunoSEQ multiplex PCR; TCRdb holds only in-frame clones, not every one. The repertoire has about 61,000 clones, about four fifths of them found once; the top ten carry roughly 51%. Sequencing was done on a sample of PBMCs. Receptor source: a man aged 50 to 59 in good health and CMV-seropositive.

This chain uses TRBV2 with TRBJ2-1; 11 positions agree with TRBD1. The CDR3 totals 15 residues. Unmatched junction bases numbered 3, after V lost 4 bases and J lost 4 bases. Germline V gene sequence: CDR1 SNHLY, CDR2 FYNNEI. CDR3 region: CASSVDRGQYNEQFF. The CDR3 nucleotides are TGTGCCAGCAGTGTGGACAGGGGGCAGTACAATGAGCAGTTCTTC.

The rearrangement uses TRBV7-2 and TRBJ2-1; 7 nucleotides line up with TRBD2. V dropped 1 base and J dropped 4; count of bases not matched to a gene: 10. Germline-derived CDR1 and CDR2 are SGHTA and FQGNSA. The CDR3 runs 17 residues. The CDR3 nucleotides are TGTGCCAGCAGCTTAGGGGGGGGAGCGGGAATATACAATGAGCAGTTCTTC. Protein: CASSLGGGAGIYNEQFF. Full variable domain (missing parts from reference TRBV7-2 and TRBJ2-1): GAGVSQSPSNKVTEKGKDVELRCDPISGHTALYWYRQSLGQGLEFLIYFQGNSAPDKSGLPSDRFSAERTGGSVSTLTIQRTQQEDSAVYLCASSLGGGAGIYNEQFFGPGTRLTVL.

The gene calls are TRBV6-1 and TRBJ1-5; D remains unclear. The CDR3 spans 14 residues. Germline assignment: CDR1 MNHNS and CDR2 SASEGT. The V gene lost 7 bases and the J gene lost 0 bases, with 10 bases spanning the gap. This CDR3 is CASTLSYSNQPQHF. CDR3 in DNA: TGTGCCAGCACCCTCTCGTATAGCAATCAGCCCCAGCATTTT.

The table lists this clone with a few counts. The chain employs TRBV5-1 and TRBJ1-1; 7 bases are a match to TRBD1. CDR1 SGHRS and CDR2 YFSETQ come from the germline V gene. The V gene end was trimmed by 2 bases and the J gene end by 1 base; junction bases not matched to a gene: 5. CDR3 length: 15 residues. For the CDR3, the DNA is TGCGCCAGCAGCTTACAGGGGACCGCGAACACTGAAGCTTTCTTT. Translation: CASSLQGTANTEAFF.